This T cell receptor (beta chain) was observed in a study of T cell changes during pregnancy in multiple sclerosis. Measured with immunoSEQ multiplex PCR; TCRdb has only the in-frame clones, and not every one. The data show about 38,000 clones, with 85% to 90% seen just once and over 0.45% held by the top ten. Germline-derived CDR1 and CDR2 are MNHNY and SVGAGI (reference sequence). The CDR3 spans 14 residues. V was pared by 0 bases and J by 4 bases, with 7 bases between. This clone was detected once. The material sequenced was CD4+ T cells from peripheral blood mononuclear cells, taken in the second trimester of pregnancy. This receptor was identified in a female donor with multiple sclerosis, enrolled in a pregnancy study. The chain couples TRBV6-6 to TRBJ1-3; unclear D gene. CDR3 amino acids: CASSYSTEGNTIYF. CDR3 DNA sequence: TGTGCCAGCAGTTACTCAACGGAGGGAAACACCATATATTTT.